One and the same sample provided the 24 T cell receptor beta chains below, sequenced in a study of response to subunit inactivated influenza vaccine. A single record per CDR3 protein comes from TCRdb applying MiXCR to the RT-PCR reads. The repertoire holds about 500,000 distinct CDR3 sequences, with approximately 17% as singletons. Sequenced here: CD4+ T cells sorted from PBMCs, sampled less than 30 months after vaccination. The source is a man in his fifties or sixties who received an inactivated influenza vaccine.

This clonotype turned up a few times. This chain connects TRBV7-2 to TRBJ2-7, with D perhaps matching TRBD1 (7 bases). V lost 5 bases and J 6 bases, leaving 20 bases between the germline ends. Germline CDR1 SGHTA, CDR2 FQGNSA. The CDR3 contains 15 residues. CDR3 nucleotides: TGTGCCAGCAGCCCAGGGGGGCAGGGTTGGAGCGAGCAGTACTTC. Its protein product is CASSPGGQGWSEQYF. The full variable domain, with the rest looked up from reference TRBV7-2 and TRBJ2-7, is GAGVSQSPSNKVTEKGKDVELRCDPISGHTALYWYRQSLGQGLEFLIYFQGNSAPDKSGLPSDRFSAERTGGSVSTLTIQRTQQEDSAVYLCASSPGGQGWSEQYFGPGTRLTVT.

This clonotype was seen more than once but under ten times. V usage is TRBV5-1 and J usage is TRBJ2-3, with 8 nucleotides matching TRBD1. Germline V CDR1 and CDR2: SGHRS, YFSETQ. This CDR3 region has 13 residues. V shed 6 bases, J shed 4 bases, and the junction held 4 bases outside the gene matches. CDR3 region: CASKAQGADTQYF. The CDR3 region has the DNA TGCGCCAGCAAGGCACAGGGGGCAGATACGCAGTATTTT.

This clonotype was observed a handful of times. CDR3 coding DNA: TGTGCCAGCAGCTTTGGGACAGCAAGCAATCAGCCCCAGCATTTT. The encoded protein is CASSFGTASNQPQHF. The rearrangement links TRBV5-6 to TRBJ1-5; 7 bases fit TRBD1. This CDR3 has 15 amino acids. The germline gives CDR1 SGHDT, CDR2 YYEEEE. V was pared by 2 bases and J by 1 base, with 3 bases of the junction left unmatched.

This sequence joins TRBV6-2 or TRBV6-3 and TRBJ2-7; TRBD1 agrees at 7 bases. Losses at the gene ends were 5 bases for V and 5 bases for J; bases not matched to a gene: 6. The CDR3 has 13 amino acids. Germline values: CDR1 MNHEY, CDR2 SVGEGT. The CDR3 spells CASSPTGPHEQYF. The CDR3 coding sequence is TGTGCCAGCAGTCCGACAGGGCCCCACGAGCAGTACTTC.

This clonotype occurred a few times. The rearrangement uses TRBV14 and TRBJ1-1, with D maybe TRBD1 (5 bases). Between the trimmed V and J ends, which lost 6 bases and 1 base, there was a span of 12 bases. The CDR3 loop spans 14 amino acids. Looked up from germline, CDR1 is SGHDN and CDR2 is FVKESK. For the CDR3, the DNA is TGTGCCAGCAGGCCCGGGACGGCGAACACTGAAGCTTTCTTT. Translating it yields CASRPGTANTEAFF.

The chain couples TRBV4-1 to TRBJ2-1, with 9 nucleotides matching TRBD2. This CDR3 is 17 amino acids long. V lost 0 bases to trimming and J lost 3 bases; unmatched junction nucleotides: 6. Looked up from germline, CDR1 is MGHRA and CDR2 is YSYEKL. Written as DNA, the CDR3 is TGCGCCAGCAGCCAAGACGTCCAGACTAGCGGCTACAATGAGCAGTTCTTC. Its protein is CASSQDVQTSGYNEQFF.

The V gene is TRBV10-3, the J gene TRBJ2-7; 7 positions agree with TRBD1. Trimming cost V 2 bases and J 2 bases; bases outside gene matches: 6. Per the germline V gene, CDR1 is ENHRY and CDR2 is SYGVKD. The CDR3 contains 15 residues. CDR3: CAISEGVTGTYEQYF. For the CDR3, the DNA is TGTGCCATCAGTGAGGGCGTGACAGGGACCTACGAGCAGTACTTC.

This clonotype was recorded many times. The chain has TRBV29-1 and TRBJ2-3, with 12 nucleotides matching TRBD2. The V segment lost 6 bases and the J segment 1 base; nucleotides outside the gene matches: 8. The CDR3 loop spans 16 amino acids. From germline, CDR1 is SQVTM and CDR2 ANQGSEA. CDR3 DNA sequence: TGCAGCGTAGAGACTAGCGGGAGACGCGGCACAGATACGCAGTATTTT. Encoded protein: CSVETSGRRGTDTQYF.

This clonotype was recorded a few times. CDR3 bases: TGCAGTGCTAGAGATCCGAGGAAAGGGACCCAGTACTTC. It is translated as CSARDPRKGTQYF. The chain joins TRBV20-1 to TRBJ2-5, with D hard to call. Deletions cut 0 bases from V and 7 bases from J, with 12 bases between. Germline values: CDR1 DFQATT, CDR2 SNEGSKA (reference sequence). CDR3 length: 13 residues.

The chain uses TRBV7-2 and TRBJ2-5, with D perhaps being TRBD1 or TRBD2 (6 bases each). V lost 5 bases to trimming and J lost 4 bases, with 17 bases between them. The germline gives CDR1 SGHTA, CDR2 FQGNSA. The CDR3 is made up of 15 amino acids. The CDR3 nucleotides read TGTGCCAGCAGCGCCCTCCGGGGGCTGGGAGAGACCCAGTACTTC. Translation gives CASSALRGLGETQYF.

In this sample, this clonotype turned up a few times. The chain couples TRBV6-2 or TRBV6-3 to TRBJ2-2; 8 bases align to TRBD1. CDR3 length equals 15 residues. Losses at the gene ends were 6 bases for V and 4 bases for J; bases not matched to a gene: 7. The germline V gene has CDR1 MNHEY and CDR2 SVGEGT. The CDR3 here is CASRPQGAGTGELFF. The CDR3 DNA follows: TGTGCCAGCAGACCTCAGGGGGCTGGCACCGGGGAGCTGTTTTTT.

Turning to this clonotype: A read error may account for a junction end that differs from germline. V gene TRBV18 combines with J gene TRBJ2-7, with TRBD2 identical over 8 bases. This CDR3 is 15 amino acids long. The germline CDR1 and CDR2 sequences are KGHSH and LQKENI. The CDR3 DNA is TGTGCCAGCTCACCCTCGGGGGGGGGCTCCAACGAGCAGTACTTC. It specifies CASSPSGGGSNEQYF.

CDR3 sequence (DNA): TGTGCCAGCAGTGATAGTAGCGGGAGAACTAATGAGCAGTTCTTC. Amino acids: CASSDSSGRTNEQFF. The chain combines TRBV6-4 with TRBJ2-1; 9 nucleotides line up with TRBD2. Germline lookup yields CDR1 MRHNA and CDR2 SNTAGT. J lost 7 bases, V lost 3 bases, and 7 bases had no gene match. CDR3 length equals 15 residues.

This clonotype was seen only a few times. This sequence joins TRBV7-2 and TRBJ2-7, with TRBD2 matching 7 bases. In germline, CDR1 is SGHTA, CDR2 FQGNSA. The CDR3 is made up of 14 amino acids. Trimming removed 0 bases from V and 4 bases from J; junction bases left unmatched: 3. The CDR3 DNA reads as TGTGCCAGCAGCTTAGCGGCGGGGGAGTACGAGCAGTACTTC. It yields the protein CASSLAAGEYEQYF.

The rearrangement links TRBV6-2 or TRBV6-3 to TRBJ2-5; D uncertain. Germline loops: CDR1 MNHEY, CDR2 SVGEGT. Trimming removed 0 bases from V and 3 bases from J, with 5 bases in between. This CDR3 is built from 13 residues. The CDR3 region is CASSYSRKETQYF. CDR3 nucleotide sequence: TGTGCCAGCAGTTACTCCAGAAAAGAGACCCAGTACTTC.

The rearrangement uses TRBV6-5 and TRBJ2-3, with 7 bases aligning to TRBD2. CDR3 length equals 15 residues. Germline V gene lookup returns CDR1 MNHEY and CDR2 SVGAGI. Trimming cost V 2 bases and J 1 base; bases outside gene matches: 3. In DNA form, the CDR3 reads TGTGCCAGCAGTTACGCTGCGGGAGGCACAGATACGCAGTATTTT. This gives the protein CASSYAAGGTDTQYF.

About this clonotype: One base away lies a much larger clone, so this may be a sequencing read error. The conserved phenylalanine or tryptophan normally closing the CDR3 is absent here, so this likely arose from a read error. This rearrangement joins TRBV5-1 to TRBJ2-1; 7 bases are shared with TRBD2. V gave up 4 bases and J gave up 13 bases; unmatched junction bases: 11. This CDR3 contains 13 residues. The germline V gene encodes CDR1 SGHRS and CDR2 YFSETQ. The CDR3: CASSTGLLLGQFL. The CDR3 nucleotides are TGCGCCAGCAGCACGGGACTACTCCTCGGCCAGTTCCTC.

This clonotype was detected only once. The chain combines TRBV5-1 with TRBJ1-5, with TRBD1 matching over 10 bases. CDR1 is SGHRS and CDR2 is YFSETQ in the germline V gene. V shed 5 bases and J 2 bases; nucleotides not matched to a gene: 10. This CDR3 spans 17 amino acids. The CDR3, as DNA: TGCGCCAGCAGTCTGGGGACAGGGGCGGGGCGCAATCAGCCCCAGCATTTT. This encodes CASSLGTGAGRNQPQHF.

The chain has TRBV10-3 and TRBJ1-6, with D perhaps TRBD1 (6 bases). The germline gives CDR1 ENHRY, CDR2 SYGVKD. V was cut by 6 bases and J by 3 bases, with 15 bases left in between. This CDR3 is 16 amino acids long. DNA for the CDR3: TGTGCCATCAGACCTGGGGGCACACTCTATAATTCACCCCTCCACTTT. Its protein product is CAIRPGGTLYNSPLHF.

This clonotype appeared a few times. The chain recombines TRBV29-1 with TRBJ2-7, with 7 bases lining up with TRBD1. The ends lost 1 base at V and 0 bases at J; junction bases unmatched: 6. Germline values: CDR1 SQVTM, CDR2 ANQGSEA. The CDR3 spans 15 residues. The CDR3: CSVEVMDRSSYEQYF. In DNA form, the CDR3 reads TGCAGCGTTGAAGTTATGGACAGGAGCTCCTACGAGCAGTACTTC.

This clonotype was detected a few times. The V and J genes are TRBV11-2 and TRBJ1-4; possibly TRBD1 for D (5 bases). The CDR3 is made up of 13 amino acids. CDR1 and CDR2 from the germline V gene are SGHAT and FQNNGV. V was shortened by 8 bases and J by 8 bases, with 15 bases between the two germline ends. For the CDR3, the DNA is TGTGCCAGCTCCCAAGGGGAGTGGGAAAAACTGTTTTTT. It yields the protein CASSQGEWEKLFF.

The rearrangement links TRBV20-1 to TRBJ1-6; 9 nucleotides line up with TRBD1. The junction had 9 bases not matched to a gene; V was cut back by 6 bases and J by 9 bases. The CDR3 spans 14 residues. Germline assignment: CDR1 DFQATT and CDR2 SNEGSKA (reference sequence). CDR3 protein: CSANPGQGGSPLHF. The CDR3, as DNA: TGCAGTGCGAATCCGGGACAGGGTGGTTCACCCCTCCACTTT.

This clonotype appeared many times. One end of the junction is discordant with germline, which a read error may explain. The CDR3 loop is CASSDSSRRWYF. CDR3 bases: TGTGCCAGCAGTGACTCGTCCAGGAGGTGGTACTTC. The chain links TRBV6-2 or TRBV6-3 to TRBJ2-7; D possibly corresponds to TRBD2 (5 bases). This CDR3 is built from 12 residues. Germline CDR1 reads MNHEY; CDR2 reads SVGEGT.

The V gene is TRBV5-1, the J gene TRBJ2-1, with TRBD2 matching over 12 bases. Losses at the gene ends were 4 bases for V and 5 bases for J; bases not matched to a gene: 7. Germline-derived CDR1 and CDR2 are SGHRS and YFSETQ. This CDR3 has 16 residues. For the CDR3, the DNA is TGCGCCAGCAGCCTCACTAGCGGGGGGTCCAACAATGAGCAGTTCTTC. It specifies CASSLTSGGSNNEQFF.